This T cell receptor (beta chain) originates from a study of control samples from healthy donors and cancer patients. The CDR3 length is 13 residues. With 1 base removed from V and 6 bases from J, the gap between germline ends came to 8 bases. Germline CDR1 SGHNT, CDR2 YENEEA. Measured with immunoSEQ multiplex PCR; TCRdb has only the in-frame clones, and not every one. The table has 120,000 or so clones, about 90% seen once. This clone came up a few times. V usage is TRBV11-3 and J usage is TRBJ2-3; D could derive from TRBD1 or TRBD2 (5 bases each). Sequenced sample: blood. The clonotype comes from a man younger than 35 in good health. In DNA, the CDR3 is TGTGCCAGCAGCTTAGCCGGGACCGATACGCAGTATTTT. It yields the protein CASSLAGTDTQYF.